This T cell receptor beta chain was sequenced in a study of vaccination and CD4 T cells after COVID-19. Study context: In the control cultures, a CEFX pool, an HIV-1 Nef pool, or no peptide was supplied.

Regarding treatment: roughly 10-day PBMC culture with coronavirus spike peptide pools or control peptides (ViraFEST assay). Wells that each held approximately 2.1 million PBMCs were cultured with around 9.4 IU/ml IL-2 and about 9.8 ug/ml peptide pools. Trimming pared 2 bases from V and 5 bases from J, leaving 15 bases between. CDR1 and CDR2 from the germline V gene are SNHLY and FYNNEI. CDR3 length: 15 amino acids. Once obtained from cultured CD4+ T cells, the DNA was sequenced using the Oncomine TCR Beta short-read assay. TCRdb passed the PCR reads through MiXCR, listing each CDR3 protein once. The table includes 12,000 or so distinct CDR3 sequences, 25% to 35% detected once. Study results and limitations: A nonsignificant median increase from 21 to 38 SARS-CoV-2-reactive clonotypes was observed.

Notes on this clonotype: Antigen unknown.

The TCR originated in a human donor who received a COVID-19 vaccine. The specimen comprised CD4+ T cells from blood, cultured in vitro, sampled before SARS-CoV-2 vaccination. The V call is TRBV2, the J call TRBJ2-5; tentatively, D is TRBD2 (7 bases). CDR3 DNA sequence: TGTGCCAGCAGTGAACTCTACAGGGAGGGGGAGACCCAGTACTTC. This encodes CASSELYREGETQYF.